The clone carrying this T cell receptor (beta chain) was found many times. Its cognate antigen is unknown. This beta chain is an unintended read in a library built for alpha chains; its size means little. TCRdb re-analysed the 5' RACE reads in MiXCR, keeping a single row per CDR3 protein. The table has about 7,900 distinct CDR3 sequences, more than 6.5% seen once. This specimen comes from a study of spatial heterogeneity in lung cancer. Study context: Raw reads contained each unique TCR and UMI combination more than ten times on average. Findings and caveats of the study: Tumors with more nonsynonymous mutations had more expanded intratumoral alpha and beta TCRs.

Time point defined: sample taken at primary tumor resection. Donation came from roughly 72 patients with untreated early-stage non-small cell lung cancer. Unsorted whole RNA from tumor, nontumor lung or frozen PBMC underwent sequencing. The CDR3 extends over 16 amino acids. Trimming left V 5 bases short and J 4 bases short, with 19 bases between. Per germline, CDR1 SGHAT and CDR2 FQNNGV. The sample consisted of lung tumor tissue, taken at surgery. The chain has TRBV11-2 and TRBJ2-3; D not certain. The TCR originated in a female donor with early-stage non-small cell lung cancer. CDR3 sequence reads: CASSARALRSADTQYF. CDR3 coding DNA: TGTGCCAGCAGCGCCCGGGCCCTAAGGAGTGCAGATACGCAGTATTTT.